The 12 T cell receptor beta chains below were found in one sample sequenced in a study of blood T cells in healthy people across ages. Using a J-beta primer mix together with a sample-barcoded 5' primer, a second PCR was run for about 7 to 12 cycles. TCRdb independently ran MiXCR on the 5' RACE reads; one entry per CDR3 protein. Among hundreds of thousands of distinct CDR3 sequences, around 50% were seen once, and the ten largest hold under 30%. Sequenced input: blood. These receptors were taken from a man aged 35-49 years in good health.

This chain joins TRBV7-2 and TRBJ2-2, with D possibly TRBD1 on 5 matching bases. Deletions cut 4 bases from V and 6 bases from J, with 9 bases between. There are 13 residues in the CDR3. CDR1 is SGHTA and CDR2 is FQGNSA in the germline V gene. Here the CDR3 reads CASSSRDPGELFF. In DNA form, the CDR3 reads TGTGCCAGCAGCTCCAGGGATCCCGGGGAGCTGTTTTTT.

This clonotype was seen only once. The CDR3 spells CASSLGTGTRYEQYF. CDR3 coding DNA: TGTGCCAGCAGCTTAGGGACAGGTACTCGCTACGAGCAGTACTTC. The chain uses TRBV11-2 and TRBJ2-7; 7 nucleotides align to TRBD1. CDR1 is SGHAT and CDR2 is FQNNGV in the germline V gene. Trimming took 1 base from V and 3 from J; bases not matched to a gene: 6. CDR3 length: 15 residues.

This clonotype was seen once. CDR3 sequence reads: CASSQDLNLEQYF. In DNA, the CDR3 is TGTGCCAGCAGCCAAGACTTGAACCTGGAGCAGTACTTC. This sequence joins TRBV3-1 and TRBJ2-7; D gene unclear. Trimming took 0 bases from V and 7 from J, leaving 10 bases between them. The CDR3 sequence is 13 residues long. Germline lookup yields CDR1 LGHDT and CDR2 YNNKEL (reference sequence).

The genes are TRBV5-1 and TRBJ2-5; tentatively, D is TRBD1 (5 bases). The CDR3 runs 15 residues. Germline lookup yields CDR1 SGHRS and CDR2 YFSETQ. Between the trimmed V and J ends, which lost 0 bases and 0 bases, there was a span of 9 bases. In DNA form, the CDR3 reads TGCGCCAGCAGCTTGGGCAGGGCCAACCAAGAGACCCAGTACTTC. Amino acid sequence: CASSLGRANQETQYF.

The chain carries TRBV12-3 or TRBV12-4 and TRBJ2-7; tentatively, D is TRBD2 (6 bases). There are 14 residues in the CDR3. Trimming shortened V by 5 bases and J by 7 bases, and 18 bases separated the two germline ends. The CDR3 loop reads CASSPDETRMEQYF. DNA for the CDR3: TGTGCCAGCAGTCCGGACGAGACTAGGATGGAGCAGTACTTC.

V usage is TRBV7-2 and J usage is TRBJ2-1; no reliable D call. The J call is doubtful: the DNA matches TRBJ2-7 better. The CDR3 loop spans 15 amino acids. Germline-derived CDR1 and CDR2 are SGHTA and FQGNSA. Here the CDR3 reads CASSLEGNFYNEQYF. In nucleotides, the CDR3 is TGTGCCAGCAGCTTAGAGGGAAACTTCTACAATGAGCAGTACTTC.

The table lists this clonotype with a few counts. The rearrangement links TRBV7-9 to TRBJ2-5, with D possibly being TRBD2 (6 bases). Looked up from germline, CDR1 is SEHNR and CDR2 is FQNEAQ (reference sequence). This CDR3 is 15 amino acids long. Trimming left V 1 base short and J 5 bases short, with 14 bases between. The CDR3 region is CASSLVRTILETQYF. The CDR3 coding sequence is TGTGCCAGCAGCTTAGTGAGGACTATTTTGGAGACCCAGTACTTC.

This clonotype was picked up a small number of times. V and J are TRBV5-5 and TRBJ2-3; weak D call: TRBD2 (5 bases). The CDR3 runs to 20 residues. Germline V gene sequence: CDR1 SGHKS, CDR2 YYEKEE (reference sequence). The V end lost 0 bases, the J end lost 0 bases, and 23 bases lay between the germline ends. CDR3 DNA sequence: TGTGCCAGCAGCTTGGCCCGGAGGTCGGGGTTGGCTACTAGCACAGATACGCAGTATTTT. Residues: CASSLARRSGLATSTDTQYF.

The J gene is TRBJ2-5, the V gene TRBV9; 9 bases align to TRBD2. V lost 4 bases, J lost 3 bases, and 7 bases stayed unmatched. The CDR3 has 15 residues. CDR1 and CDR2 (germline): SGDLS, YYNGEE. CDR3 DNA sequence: TGTGCCAGCAGCTCAAGCGGGAGGTTTGAAGAGACCCAGTACTTC. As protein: CASSSSGRFEETQYF.

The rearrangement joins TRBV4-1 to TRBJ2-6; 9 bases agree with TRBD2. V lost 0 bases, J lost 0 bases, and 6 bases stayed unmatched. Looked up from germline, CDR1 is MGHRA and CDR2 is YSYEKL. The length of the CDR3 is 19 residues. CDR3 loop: CASSQDVAGAISGANVLTF. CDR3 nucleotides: TGCGCCAGCAGCCAAGACGTAGCGGGAGCGATCTCTGGGGCCAACGTCCTGACTTTC.

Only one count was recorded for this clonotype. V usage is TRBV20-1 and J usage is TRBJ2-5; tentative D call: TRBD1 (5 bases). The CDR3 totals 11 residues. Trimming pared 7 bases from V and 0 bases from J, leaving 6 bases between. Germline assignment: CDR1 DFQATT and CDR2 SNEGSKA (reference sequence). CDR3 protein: CSGQHQETQYF. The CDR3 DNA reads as TGCAGTGGACAGCACCAAGAGACCCAGTACTTC.

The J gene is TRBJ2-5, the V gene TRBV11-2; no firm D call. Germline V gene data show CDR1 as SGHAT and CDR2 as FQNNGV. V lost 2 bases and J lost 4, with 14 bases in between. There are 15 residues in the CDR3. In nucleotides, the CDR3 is TGTGCCAGCAGCTTATCTGGGTTTTGGAGAGAGACCCAGTACTTC. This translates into CASSLSGFWRETQYF.